The subject of this entry is one TCR beta chain. Its antigen is currently unknown. V shed 3 bases and J 7 bases; nucleotides not matched to a gene: 6. The length of the CDR3 is 15 residues. Germline CDR1 reads LNHDA; CDR2 reads SQIVND (reference sequence). Here immunoSEQ multiplex PCR was the method, and the copy in TCRdb shows in-frame clones only, minus some. The sample holds about 79,000 clones, around 91% seen once. This sample is part of a study of OX40 agonist ivuxolimab in advanced cancers. Study-wide context: Dosing consisted of intravenous ivuxolimab at 0.01 to 10 mg/kg every 2 weeks. Partial responses were recorded for three patients, including one with hepatocellular carcinoma and two with cutaneous melanoma. Study-wide findings and caveats: Averaging showed that CD8+ T cells had more expanded clones than CD4+ did.

The chain couples TRBV19 to TRBJ2-1, with 10 positions matching TRBD1. This specimen was CD4+ or CD8+ T cells sorted from blood, taken in a trial of the OX40 agonist ivuxolimab. This receptor was taken from an adult with an advanced solid tumor such as melanoma, head and neck, liver or kidney cancer. This chain's CDR3 is CASSIIGTGVNEQFF. The DNA for the CDR3 is TGTGCCAGTAGTATCATCGGGACAGGGGTGAATGAGCAGTTCTTC.